A selection of T cell receptor beta chains follows, all from one sample in a study of CD8+CD57+ T cells in acquired aplastic anemia. One entry per CDR3 protein, called by TCRdb with MiXCR from the reads. The sample lists more than 250,000 distinct CDR3 sequences; around three fifths were seen once. Sequenced input: sorted CD4+, CD8+, or CD8+CD57+ T cells (not recorded which) from PBMCs. All receptors derive from a human donor with severe aplastic anemia or a healthy control (not recorded which). The CDR3 runs from the conserved cysteine through the conserved F or W. The D gene is left open where the match is weak. Some rows have no size entry. The others give once, few or many, or a class for an expanded clone.

TRBV10-3	TRBJ1-2	-	-	CAISGGGGGRYTF	TGTGCCATCAGTGGTGGGGGAGGCGGTCGCTACACCTTC
TRBV12-3/TRBV12-4	TRBJ1-6	TRBD1	few	CASSADPGQGIHF	TGTGCCAGCAGTGCAGACCCGGGACAGGGGATCCACTTT
TRBV7-8	TRBJ2-1	-	-	CASSLIRNLYNEQFF	TGTGCCAGCAGCTTAATAAGGAATCTGTACAATGAGCAGTTCTTC
TRBV25-1	TRBJ2-3	-	-	CASSVGRSDTQYF	TGTGCCAGCAGTGTGGGGCGGTCAGATACGCAGTATTTT
TRBV13	TRBJ1-2	-	-	CASSSRQGTGYTF	TGTGCCAGCAGTTCCCGGCAGGGCACTGGCTACACCTTC
TRBV2	TRBJ2-3	TRBD2	few	CASSVLAASTDTQYF	TGTGCCAGCAGTGTTCTAGCGGCTAGCACAGATACGCAGTATTTT
TRBV10-3	TRBJ1-2	-	-	CAISESGAGYTF	TGTGCCATCAGTGAGTCGGGAGCTGGCTACACCTTC
TRBV20-1	TRBJ1-2	-	many	CSASPSRGADYGCTF	TGCAGTGCTAGTCCCAGCCGGGGGGCAGACTATGGCTGCACCTTC
TRBV2	TRBJ2-7	-	once	CASLSRAYEQYF	TGTGCCAGCTTATCCAGGGCCTACGAGCAGTACTTC
TRBV7-6	TRBJ1-2	-	once	CASSLVGARGYTF	TGTGCCAGCAGCTTAGTGGGGGCGCGGGGCTACACCTTC
TRBV20-1	TRBJ1-2	-	-	CSARVSRGYGYTF	TGCAGTGCTAGAGTTTCCCGGGGCTATGGCTACACCTTC
TRBV7-9	TRBJ1-4	-	many	CASSLAQYNEKLFF	TGTGCCAGCAGCTTAGCTCAGTACAATGAAAAACTGTTTTTT
TRBV14	TRBJ1-6	-	-	CASSQVLGAYNSPLHF	TGTGCCAGCAGCCAAGTGCTGGGGGCCTATAATTCACCCCTCCACTTT
TRBV19	TRBJ2-1	-	-	CASSIVGGRSNEQFF	TGTGCCAGTAGTATAGTAGGGGGACGGTCCAATGAGCAGTTCTTC
TRBV7-3	TRBJ2-1	-	few	CASSATSYNEQFF	TGTGCCAGCTCAGCAACCTCCTACAATGAGCAGTTCTTC
TRBV12-3/TRBV12-4	TRBJ2-5	TRBD2	-	CASRGLAGGKTQETQYF	TGTGCCAGCAGGGGACTAGCGGGGGGGAAAACACAAGAGACCCAGTACTTC
TRBV4-3	TRBJ1-6	-	many	CASSQTDSSNSPLHF	TGCGCCAGCAGCCAAACGGACAGCAGTAATTCACCCCTCCACTTT
TRBV19	TRBJ2-2	-	many	CASSSRGGHPGELFF	TGTGCCAGTAGTTCGCGAGGGGGGCATCCCGGGGAGCTGTTTTTT
TRBV29-1	TRBJ2-7	TRBD2	-	CSVGKGVSGGLREQYF	TGCAGCGTTGGTAAGGGAGTTAGCGGGGGGCTTCGGGAGCAGTACTTC
TRBV27	TRBJ1-2	TRBD1	-	CASSPFLGQGHYGYTF	TGTGCCAGCAGTCCTTTCTTGGGACAGGGCCATTATGGCTACACCTTC
TRBV7-9	TRBJ2-7	TRBD1	-	CASSLMGAGQGYF	TGTGCCAGCAGCTTAATGGGTGCGGGACAGGGGTACTTC
TRBV29-1	TRBJ2-7	TRBD2	-	CSVVETSGTYEQYF	TGCAGCGTTGTCGAAACTAGCGGAACCTACGAGCAGTACTTC
TRBV15	TRBJ2-7	-	few	CATSREVSYEQYF	TGTGCCACCAGCAGAGAGGTCTCCTACGAGCAGTACTTC
TRBV7-2	TRBJ1-1	-	-	CASSFQVNTEAFF	TGTGCCAGCAGCTTCCAGGTGAACACTGAAGCTTTCTTT
TRBV6-5	TRBJ2-3	TRBD2	few	CASSFRLAGGRTDTQYF	TGTGCCAGCAGTTTCAGACTAGCGGGGGGGAGAACAGATACGCAGTATTTT
TRBV10-3	TRBJ1-6	TRBD1	-	CAIAGQGNSPLHF	TGTGCCATCGCAGGACAGGGTAATTCACCCCTCCACTTT
TRBV20-1	TRBJ2-3	TRBD1	-	CSAILRQGNGDTQYF	TGCAGTGCTATCTTGCGACAGGGTAACGGGGATACGCAGTATTTT
TRBV7-2	TRBJ1-5	-	few	CASSLGGEGNQPQHF	TGTGCCAGCAGCTTGGGAGGGGAAGGCAATCAGCCCCAGCATTTT
TRBV20-1	TRBJ2-5	TRBD2	many	CGGGGMYQETQYF	TGCGGGGGGGGGGGGATGTACCAAGAGACCCAGTACTTC
TRBV7-9	TRBJ2-7	-	-	CASSFQTSSYEQYF	TGTGCCAGCAGCTTCCAGACTAGCTCCTACGAGCAGTACTTC
TRBV5-1	TRBJ2-6	-	many	CASSRDTGANVLTF	TGCGCCAGCAGCAGGGATACTGGGGCCAACGTCCTGACTTTC
TRBV9	TRBJ1-5	-	-	CASSPDGNQPQHF	TGTGCCAGCAGCCCGGACGGGAATCAGCCCCAGCATTTT
TRBV19	TRBJ2-1	TRBD2	-	CASSIGTGTREQFF	TGTGCCAGTAGTATTGGTACCGGGACTAGGGAGCAGTTCTTC
TRBV19	TRBJ1-1	-	-	CASSIQTAVLNTEAFF	TGTGCCAGTAGTATTCAGACCGCCGTCTTGAACACTGAAGCTTTCTTT
TRBV7-9	TRBJ2-5	TRBD1	-	CASSEGRGQPQYF	TGTGCCAGCAGCGAAGGAAGGGGGCAGCCCCAGTACTTC
TRBV24-1	TRBJ1-1	-	-	CATQKGNTEAFF	TGTGCCACTCAGAAAGGGAACACTGAAGCTTTCTTT
TRBV20-1	TRBJ2-3	TRBD2	few	CSAKTSVGTDTQYF	TGCAGTGCCAAGACTAGCGTGGGCACAGATACGCAGTATTTT
TRBV18	TRBJ2-3	TRBD1	-	CASSPTGEDTQYF	TGTGCCAGCTCACCAACAGGGGAAGATACGCAGTATTTT
TRBV7-2	TRBJ1-6	-	-	CASSLAIGGRGSPLHF	TGTGCCAGCAGCTTAGCGATCGGGGGGCGGGGGTCACCCCTCCACTTT
TRBV24-1	TRBJ1-1	-	-	CATRSSLGNTEAFF	TGTGCCACCAGATCCTCTCTGGGGAACACTGAAGCTTTCTTT
TRBV12-3/TRBV12-4	TRBJ1-2	-	-	CASTARSYGYTF	TGTGCCAGCACCGCCCGCTCCTATGGCTACACCTTC
TRBV30	TRBJ1-5	TRBD1	-	CAWSVQDRGFGQPQHF	TGTGCCTGGAGTGTCCAAGACAGGGGGTTTGGCCAGCCCCAGCATTTT
TRBV10-3	TRBJ1-1	-	-	CAISGQWPEAFF	TGTGCCATCAGTGGCCAATGGCCTGAAGCTTTCTTT
TRBV5-6	TRBJ2-3	-	many	CASSPTGMGATDTQYF	TGTGCCAGCAGCCCAACTGGGATGGGGGCCACAGATACGCAGTATTTT
TRBV19	TRBJ1-1	-	many	CASSPSSRARTEAFF	TGTGCCAGTAGCCCCAGTTCCCGGGCGAGGACTGAAGCTTTCTTT
TRBV7-2	TRBJ1-1	TRBD1	-	CASSQGQVRNTEAFF	TGTGCCAGCAGCCAGGGACAGGTGAGGAACACTGAAGCTTTCTTT
TRBV4-2	TRBJ2-1	TRBD2	few	CASSQDSGLRLAGGRSYNEQFF	TGTGCCAGCAGCCAAGATAGTGGGTTGAGACTAGCGGGGGGCCGCTCCTACAATGAGCAGTTCTTC
TRBV12-3/TRBV12-4	TRBJ2-6	-	-	CASSLHVGGGSGANVLTF	TGTGCCAGCAGTTTACACGTCGGGGGAGGCTCTGGGGCCAACGTCCTGACTTTC
TRBV6-5	TRBJ2-5	-	many	CASSYSQGQETQYF	TGTGCCAGCAGTTACTCACAGGGTCAAGAGACCCAGTACTTT
TRBV24-1	TRBJ2-1	TRBD1	-	CATSDLRQGGNEQFF	TGTGCCACCAGTGATTTGCGACAGGGTGGTAATGAGCAGTTCTTC
TRBV6-2/TRBV6-3	TRBJ2-2	-	many	CASSYKGPGELFF	TGTGCCAGCAGTTACAAGGGGCCCGGGGAGCTGTTTTTT
TRBV19	TRBJ2-1	TRBD1	-	CASTDRAYNEQFF	TGTGCCAGCACGGACAGGGCTTACAATGAGCAGTTCTTC
TRBV5-1	TRBJ2-7	TRBD1	-	CASSPNPTGVYEQYF	TGCGCCAGCAGCCCGAATCCGACAGGGGTCTACGAGCAGTACTTC
TRBV7-2	TRBJ1-2	-	once	CASSLRGAGYGYTF	TGTGCCAGCAGCTTAAGGGGCGCCGGCTATGGCTACACCTTC
TRBV11-2	TRBJ2-1	-	many	CASSLALGNHNEQFF	TGTGCCAGCAGCCTCGCCCTAGGGAACCACAATGAGCAGTTCTTC
TRBV7-3	TRBJ2-5	TRBD1	few	CASSLTGQGSQETQYF	TGTGCCAGCAGCTTAACTGGACAGGGCAGTCAAGAGACCCAGTACTTC
TRBV6-1	TRBJ1-1	-	many	CASSASGRLRLGEAFF	TGTGCCAGCAGTGCATCCGGCAGGCTAAGACTAGGAGAAGCTTTCTTT
TRBV18	TRBJ2-1	TRBD2	few	CASSSSGEDNEQFF	TGTGCCAGCTCCTCAAGCGGGGAGGACAATGAGCAGTTCTTC
TRBV20-1	TRBJ2-7	-	-	CSARDFLALGEQYF	TGCAGTGCTAGAGACTTCCTAGCCTTAGGCGAGCAGTACTTC
TRBV12-3/TRBV12-4	TRBJ2-7	-	many	CASSLAGISYEQYF	TGTGCCAGCAGTTTGGCAGGGATCTCCTACGAGCAGTACTTC